This TCR beta chain was identified in a study of CD8 T cells in ankylosing spondylitis. Turning to this clonotype: Its specificity is not known.

MiXCR, applied by TCRdb to the 5' RACE reads, yields one record per CDR3 protein. Found here are about 440,000 distinct CDR3 sequences, under 20% of them singletons; the top ten hold over 1%. Broader study findings: In ankylosing spondylitis patients, matched synovial fluid reportedly showed significant enrichment of disease-linked clones. It appeared that ankylosing spondylitis blood was characterized by a TCR beta motif of several highly homologous variants. Some of the motif variants had earlier been found in reactive arthritis patients' fluid and blood.

V was pared by 6 bases and J by 5 bases, with 6 bases of the junction left unmatched. Germline V gives CDR1 ENHRY, CDR2 SYGVKD. The CDR3 is made up of 16 amino acids. Source material: blood, either unsorted or a sorted T cell fraction (not recorded which). The chain links TRBV10-3 to TRBJ2-5; TRBD2 matches 16 bases. The receptor was isolated from a male donor with ankylosing spondylitis. The CDR3 sequence: CAISPGLAGGRETQYF. CDR3 sequence (DNA): TGTGCCATCAGCCCGGGACTAGCGGGAGGGAGGGAGACCCAGTACTTC.